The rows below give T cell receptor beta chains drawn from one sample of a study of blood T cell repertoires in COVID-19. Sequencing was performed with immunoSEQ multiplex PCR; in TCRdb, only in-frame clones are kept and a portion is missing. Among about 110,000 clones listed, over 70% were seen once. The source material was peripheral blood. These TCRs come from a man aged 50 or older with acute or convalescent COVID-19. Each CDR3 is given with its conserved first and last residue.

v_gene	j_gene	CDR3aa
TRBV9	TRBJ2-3	CASSVEPSHSSTDTQYF
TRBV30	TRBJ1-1	CAWLRGGSNTEAFF
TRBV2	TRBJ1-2	CASRPQGNYGYTF
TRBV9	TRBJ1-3	CASSVVDSGNTIYF
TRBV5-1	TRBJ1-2	CASYGGGPANYGYTF
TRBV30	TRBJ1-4	CAWTGATNEKLFF
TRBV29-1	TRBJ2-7	CSVEETRGEYYEQYF
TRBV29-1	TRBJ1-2	CSVVPWEGNGYTF
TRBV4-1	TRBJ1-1	CASSQEAPRGTMNTEAFF
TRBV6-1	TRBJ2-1	CASSERGQGAGEQFF
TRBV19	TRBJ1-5	CASSISPQGLQPQHF
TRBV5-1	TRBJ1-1	CASSPNTGMNTEAFF
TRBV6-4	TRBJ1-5	CASSVGPEAPQHF
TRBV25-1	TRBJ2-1	CASSIRDRYNEQFF
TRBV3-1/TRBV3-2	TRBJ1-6	CASRVAGSSYNSPLHF
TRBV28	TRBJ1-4	CASSLVGAANEKLFF
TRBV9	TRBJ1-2	CASSPGQGWTGYTF
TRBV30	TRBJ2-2	CAWSVEGNTGELFF
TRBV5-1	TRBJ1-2	CASTVTGGSYGYTF
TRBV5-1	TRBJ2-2	CASSLGGGGTGELFF
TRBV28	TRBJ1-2	CASSPSRLRGLAYGYTF
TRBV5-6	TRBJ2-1	CASFHTYTGENEQFF
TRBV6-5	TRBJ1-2	CASSQEGLGGYTF
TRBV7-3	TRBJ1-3	CASSLTRQGANSGNTIYF
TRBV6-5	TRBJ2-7	CASRSGTSGGYEQYF
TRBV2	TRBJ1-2	CASSGTGVGGYTF
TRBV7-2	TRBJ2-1	CASSYLAGVPLGNEQFF
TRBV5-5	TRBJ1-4	CASSLTGQPEKLFF
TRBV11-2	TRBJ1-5	CASSPAGGGGQPQHF
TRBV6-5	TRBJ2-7	CASRAGFGEQYF
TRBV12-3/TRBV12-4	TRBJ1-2	CASSLDRGPGYTF
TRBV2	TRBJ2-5	CASSPSRGGGETQYF
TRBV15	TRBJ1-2	CATSRGTRFVIDYTF
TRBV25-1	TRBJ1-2	CASSEYTFPYGYTF
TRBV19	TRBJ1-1	CASSTTGGLTEAFF
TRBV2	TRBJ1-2	CASSDGPNYGYTF
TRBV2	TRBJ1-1	CASHRQRNTEAFF
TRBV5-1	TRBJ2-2	CASSLAPQTGELFF
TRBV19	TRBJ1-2	CASSNPGGEYGYTF